The 25 T cell receptor beta chains in this list originate from one sample, sequenced in a study of follicular helper T cells after annual influenza vaccination. Profiling relied on immunoSEQ multiplex PCR, and the TCRdb table lists in-frame clones only, not all of them. The repertoire holds 9,800 or so clones, with 83% as singletons. Time point defined: 2014-2015 season, 7 days after vaccination. Material: CXCR5- memory CD4+ T cells sorted from blood, obtained 7 days after influenza vaccination. The receptors come from an adult who received the influenza vaccine.

This clone was counted between two and nine times. The CDR3 DNA is TGTGCCAGCAGACGGGACAGAGACAACACTGAAGCTTTCTTT. Translated: CASRRDRDNTEAFF. V is TRBV7-9 and J is TRBJ1-1; 7 bases fit TRBD1. The germline CDR1 and CDR2 sequences are SEHNR and FQNEAQ (reference sequence). The V gene end was trimmed by 6 bases and the J gene end by 2 bases; junction bases not matched to a gene: 6. This CDR3 spans 14 amino acids.

The chain carries TRBV9 and TRBJ1-4; D perhaps matches TRBD1 (6 bases). CDR3 length: 15 residues. Per the germline V gene, CDR1 is SGDLS and CDR2 is YYNGEE. Trimming took off 5 bases at V and 7 bases at J, with 18 bases between the two ends. CDR3 amino acids: CASSQRGAPIEKLFF. As DNA, the CDR3 is TGTGCCAGCAGTCAGAGGGGGGCGCCTATTGAAAAACTGTTTTTT.

This clone was seen just once. The rearrangement uses TRBV7-2 and TRBJ2-5; no definite D call. The CDR3 extends over 12 amino acids. Germline CDR1 SGHTA, CDR2 FQGNSA. Trimming took 5 bases from V and 5 from J, leaving 9 bases between them. This chain's CDR3 is CASSQHLETQYF. The DNA for the CDR3 is TGTGCCAGCAGCCAGCATTTGGAGACCCAGTACTTC.

The CDR3 spells CASSRDRQETQYF. The CDR3 nucleotides read TGTGCCAGCAGCCGCGACAGACAAGAGACCCAGTACTTC. The chain carries TRBV11-3 and TRBJ2-5, with D tentatively TRBD1 (5 bases). Deletions cut 5 bases from V and 2 bases from J, with 9 bases between. This CDR3 spans 13 amino acids. From germline, CDR1 is SGHNT and CDR2 YENEEA.

The chain recombines TRBV10-1 with TRBJ2-7; 13 positions match TRBD2. CDR1 and CDR2 from the germline V gene are WNHNN and SYGVQD (reference sequence). This CDR3 region has 18 residues. V was pared by 5 bases and J by 0 bases, with 10 bases of the junction left unmatched. The CDR3 coding sequence is TGCGCCAGCAGTTCCTCACTAGCGGGGGGGGAGGTCTCCTACGAGCAGTACTTC. Amino acids: CASSSSLAGGEVSYEQYF.

The V call is TRBV6-6, the J call TRBJ1-2; D unresolved. The V end lost 0 bases, the J end lost 5 bases, and 10 bases lay between the germline ends. The CDR3 covers 14 residues. Germline CDR1 MNHNY, CDR2 SVGAGI (reference sequence). CDR3 amino acids: CASSYSAGIYGYTF. The CDR3 DNA reads as TGTGCCAGCAGTTACTCAGCGGGGATTTATGGCTACACCTTC.

Details on this clone: One junction end does not reproduce the germline sequence, and a read error may be involved. The V call is TRBV5-4, the J call TRBJ2-2, with 8 bases fitting TRBD1. The CDR3 consists of 15 residues. Germline CDR1 is SGHNT and CDR2 is YYREEE (reference sequence). CDR3 DNA: TGTGCCAGCAGTTTGGACAGGGCGGACACCGGGGAGCTGTTTTTT. Translation: CASSLDRADTGELFF.

This clone was counted once. The genes are TRBV9 and TRBJ1-4; tentative D call: TRBD1 (6 bases). The V end was cut by 4 bases, the J end by 8 bases, with 18 bases between. The CDR3 has 15 residues. From germline, CDR1 is SGDLS and CDR2 YYNGEE. CDR3 region: CASSPQSRGGEKLFF. The CDR3 nucleotides are TGTGCCAGCAGCCCTCAATCCAGGGGAGGCGAAAAACTGTTTTTT.

The V and J genes are TRBV15 and TRBJ1-4; D uncertain. CDR1 and CDR2 (germline): LNHNV, YYDKDF (reference sequence). V was cut by 1 base and J by 8 bases, with 8 bases left in between. The CDR3 sequence is 13 residues long. The CDR3 DNA reads TGTGCCACCAGCAGAGGGACTGGCGAAAAACTGTTTTTT. Encoded protein: CATSRGTGEKLFF.

The rearrangement joins TRBV7-9 to TRBJ2-7, with a tentative D call TRBD2 (6 bases). Trimming stripped 4 bases from V and 7 bases from J, with 17 bases between. The CDR3 loop spans 14 amino acids. Germline-derived CDR1 and CDR2 are SEHNR and FQNEAQ (reference sequence). The CDR3 loop is CASSYGTATKEQYF. The DNA of the CDR3 is TGTGCCAGCAGCTATGGGACTGCTACGAAGGAGCAGTACTTC.

The CDR3 loop is CASSSYFPTEAFF. In DNA, the CDR3 is TGTGCCAGCAGCTCCTATTTCCCCACTGAAGCTTTCTTT. The chain carries TRBV7-2 and TRBJ1-1; no definite D call. The germline V gene encodes CDR1 SGHTA and CDR2 FQGNSA. The V gene lost 4 bases and the J gene lost 4 bases, with 10 bases spanning the gap. The CDR3 is 13 residues long.

The gene calls are TRBV11-2 and TRBJ2-5; unclear D gene. The germline V gene encodes CDR1 SGHAT and CDR2 FQNNGV. V lost 5 bases and J 0 bases, leaving 13 bases between the germline ends. This CDR3 has 15 residues. The CDR3 sequence: CASSPTPRYQETQYF. CDR3 coding DNA: TGTGCCAGCAGCCCGACTCCTAGGTACCAAGAGACCCAGTACTTC. Drawing the rest from reference TRBV11-2 and TRBJ2-5, the complete variable domain is EAGVAQSPRYKIIEKRQSVAFWCNPISGHATLYWYQQILGQGPKLLIQFQNNGVVDDSQLPKDRFSAERLKGVDSTLKIQPAKLEDSAVYLCASSPTPRYQETQYFGPGTRLLVL.

The rearrangement links TRBV7-2 to TRBJ2-5, with 7 bases fitting TRBD2. The ends lost 0 bases at V and 2 bases at J; junction bases unmatched: 6. This CDR3 has 16 residues. Germline CDR1 and CDR2: SGHTA and FQGNSA. The CDR3 protein is CASSLAAASGQETQYF. The CDR3 DNA reads TGTGCCAGCAGCTTAGCGGCGGCTAGCGGACAAGAGACCCAGTACTTC.

The chain links TRBV11-3 to TRBJ2-7; 8 bases are shared with TRBD2. The germline CDR1 and CDR2 sequences are SGHNT and YENEEA. The CDR3 has 15 amino acids. Trimming cost V 2 bases and J 3 bases; bases outside gene matches: 6. CDR3 in amino acids: CASSLFGGGVYEQYF. The CDR3 nucleotides are TGTGCCAGCAGCTTATTCGGGGGGGGCGTCTACGAGCAGTACTTC.

The table lists this clone with a count of one. The V gene is TRBV27, the J gene TRBJ1-5; no definite D call. The CDR3 consists of 16 residues. CDR1 is MNHEY and CDR2 is SMNVEV in the germline V gene (reference sequence). Between the trimmed V and J ends, which lost 5 bases and 0 bases, there was a span of 14 bases. CDR3 in amino acids: CASSPHRGYSNQPQHF. CDR3 sequence (DNA): TGTGCCAGCAGTCCTCACCGCGGGTATAGCAATCAGCCCCAGCATTTT.

The chain recombines TRBV4-1 with TRBJ2-3; the D is unclear. CDR1 and CDR2 (germline): MGHRA, YSYEKL. The CDR3 is made up of 16 amino acids. V was clipped by 1 base and J by 5 bases, with 16 bases between them. Written as DNA, the CDR3 is TGCGCCAGCAGCCAAGGGACCACTCCTCTGGGAGATACGCAGTATTTT. Translation gives CASSQGTTPLGDTQYF.

The chain carries TRBV19 and TRBJ2-7, with D hard to call. This CDR3 is built from 15 residues. From germline, CDR1 is LNHDA and CDR2 SQIVND (reference sequence). The ends were cut back, 3 bases at V and 1 base at J, with 13 bases in the middle. CDR3 residues: CASSIKAGRSYEQYF. DNA of the CDR3: TGTGCCAGTAGTATCAAGGCAGGAAGGTCCTACGAGCAGTACTTC.

The rearrangement uses TRBV10-3 and TRBJ2-3; 9 nucleotides match TRBD2. Trimming took 4 bases from V and 0 from J; bases not matched to a gene: 8. The germline gives CDR1 ENHRY, CDR2 SYGVKD. The CDR3 runs 17 residues. The DNA for the CDR3 is TGTGCCATCAGTGCTGCAAGGCGGGGGGGTAGCACAGATACGCAGTATTTT. It yields the protein CAISAARRGGSTDTQYF.

This sequence joins TRBV7-9 and TRBJ1-1, with D hard to call. Germline CDR1 reads SEHNR; CDR2 reads FQNEAQ (reference sequence). V was shortened by 3 bases and J by 5 bases, with 10 bases between the two germline ends. The CDR3 covers 13 residues. The CDR3: CASSFIAGTEAFF. CDR3 sequence (DNA): TGTGCCAGCAGCTTTATCGCGGGGACTGAAGCTTTCTTT.

This clone was counted only a few times. In DNA form, the CDR3 reads TGCAGCGCCTCAGAAGGGTTGGGTTCACCCCTCCACTTT. It is translated as CSASEGLGSPLHF. The V gene is TRBV29-1, the J gene TRBJ1-6; D gene ambiguous. The CDR3 consists of 13 residues. Trimming took off 7 bases at V and 9 bases at J, with 16 bases between the two ends. Germline V gene sequence: CDR1 SQVTM, CDR2 ANQGSEA. Variable domain in full (rest from reference TRBV29-1 and TRBJ1-6): SAVISQKPSRDICQRGTSLTIQCQVDSQVTMMFWYRQQPGQSLTLIATANQGSEATYESGFVIDKFPISRPNLTFSTLTVSNMSPEDSSIYLCSASEGLGSPLHFGNGTRLTVT.

The rearrangement uses TRBV5-1 and TRBJ2-3; no clear D. V dropped 0 bases and J dropped 4 bases, with 9 bases sitting between them. The germline V gene has CDR1 SGHRS and CDR2 YFSETQ. This CDR3 contains 14 residues. DNA for the CDR3: TGCGCCAGCAGCTTGGCCGGTAGGGCAGATACGCAGTATTTT. It yields the protein CASSLAGRADTQYF.

The chain joins TRBV4-3 to TRBJ2-1, with TRBD2 matching 9 bases. Losses at the gene ends were 0 bases for V and 5 bases for J; bases not matched to a gene: 8. CDR1 is LGHNA and CDR2 is YSLEER in the germline V gene. The CDR3 is made up of 17 amino acids. As DNA, the CDR3 is TGCGCCAGCAGCCAAGATCCTAAGCGGGGGGCCAACAATGAGCAGTTCTTC. It is translated as CASSQDPKRGANNEQFF.

This chain connects TRBV2 to TRBJ2-3; D gene unclear. The germline V gene has CDR1 SNHLY and CDR2 FYNNEI. This CDR3 is 12 amino acids long. V lost 5 bases and J 7 bases, leaving 10 bases between the germline ends. CDR3 nucleotides: TGTGCCAGCAGTATGGACGTCAATACGCAGTATTTT. Translated: CASSMDVNTQYF.

The CDR3 is CASSLYDRENTEAFF. The CDR3 DNA reads as TGTGCCAGCAGCTTATACGACAGGGAGAACACTGAAGCTTTCTTT. The chain combines TRBV7-3 with TRBJ1-1, with 7 bases lining up with TRBD1. Trimming removed 2 bases from V and 1 base from J; junction bases left unmatched: 4. This CDR3 has 15 residues. The germline V gene has CDR1 SGHTA and CDR2 FQGTGA.

The chain is built from TRBV6-1 and TRBJ1-1, with D hard to call. CDR3 size: 15 residues. Germline loops: CDR1 MNHNS, CDR2 SASEGT. Trimming shortened V by 1 base and J by 7 bases, and 16 bases separated the two germline ends. The CDR3 region is CASSEGSFGLGEAFF. The DNA for the CDR3 is TGTGCCAGCAGTGAAGGGTCTTTTGGGTTAGGTGAAGCTTTCTTT.